This entry describes one TCR beta chain. Per the germline V gene, CDR1 is SGHAT and CDR2 is FQNNGV. This CDR3 is 16 amino acids long. Trimming removed 0 bases at V and 3 bases at J, with 15 bases between. The source of the sample is a study of blood T cell repertoires in COVID-19. Using immunoSEQ multiplex PCR, the repertoire was profiled, and TCRdb retains in-frame clones only, with some absent. The repertoire holds around 64,000 clones, with around 90% as singletons. This clonotype was sampled from a human donor in a cohort sampled during active COVID-19. The sequencing sample was made of peripheral blood. The chain joins TRBV11-2 to TRBJ2-7; D is perhaps TRBD2 (5 bases). The CDR3 spells CASSLDLNVAGYEQYF. The DNA for the CDR3 is TGTGCCAGCAGCTTAGATCTAAATGTGGCGGGCTACGAGCAGTACTTC.